These 13 T cell receptor beta chains were all obtained from the same sample, sequenced in a study of blood T cell repertoires in COVID-19. Here immunoSEQ multiplex PCR was the method, and the copy in TCRdb shows in-frame clones only, minus some. Among around 77,000 clones listed, roughly four fifths were seen once. Sequenced sample: peripheral blood. These receptors were taken from a young man with COVID-19, enrolled during active disease.

This clone was counted between two and nine times. V usage is TRBV3-1 (or the pseudogene TRBV3-2) and J usage is TRBJ1-6; 7 nucleotides align to TRBD1. The germline V gene encodes CDR1 LGHDT and CDR2 YNNKEL (reference sequence). This CDR3 contains 18 residues. V gave up 1 base and J gave up 7 bases; unmatched junction bases: 13. CDR3 coding DNA: TGTGCCAGCAGCCAAGGAGGTCGGAGGGGGCGTACGAATTCACCCCTCCACTTT. Encoded protein: CASSQGGRRGRTNSPLHF.

Many counts were recorded for this clone. The genes are TRBV28 and TRBJ1-5, with TRBD1 identical over 7 bases. V was pared by 6 bases and J by 2 bases, with 7 bases of the junction left unmatched. Germline V CDR1 and CDR2: MDHEN, SYDVKM. The CDR3 consists of 15 residues. The CDR3 sequence: CASSRQGRGNQPQHF. The CDR3 DNA follows: TGTGCCAGCAGCCGACAGGGTAGGGGCAATCAGCCCCAGCATTTT.

V usage is TRBV7-2 and J usage is TRBJ2-1; 8 bases align to TRBD2. The CDR3 is made up of 19 amino acids. The germline V gene encodes CDR1 SGHTA and CDR2 FQGNSA. V was pared by 0 bases and J by 7 bases, with 17 bases of the junction left unmatched. CDR3 coding DNA: TGTGCCAGCAGCTTAGCGCACGGACAGCGGGCGGGAGGCTCTAATGAGCAGTTCTTC. It translates to CASSLAHGQRAGGSNEQFF.

The chain joins TRBV4-2 to TRBJ2-3; TRBD1 matches 10 bases. This CDR3 spans 15 amino acids. Germline CDR1 LGHNA, CDR2 YNFKEQ. Germline trimming cut 4 bases from V and 4 bases from J; bases unmatched to any gene: 5. Here the CDR3 DNA reads TGTGCCAGCAGCCGAGGGACAGGGGATCCAGATACGCAGTATTTT. Amino acids: CASSRGTGDPDTQYF.

The chain combines TRBV27 with TRBJ1-6, with 7 bases that match TRBD1. This CDR3 contains 15 residues. Germline V lookup: CDR1 MNHEY, CDR2 SMNVEV (reference sequence). Losses at the gene ends were 3 bases for V and 7 bases for J; bases not matched to a gene: 6. CDR3 in DNA: TGTGCCAGCAGTTTTACTCAGGGGGTAAATTCACCCCTCCACTTT. It is translated as CASSFTQGVNSPLHF.

The V and J genes are TRBV28 and TRBJ1-5; D is perhaps TRBD1 (6 bases). The CDR3 length is 14 residues. V was pared by 6 bases and J by 4 bases, with 13 bases between. Per germline, CDR1 MDHEN and CDR2 SYDVKM. The CDR3, as DNA: TGTGCCAGCAGGCAGGGGTCATCAAATCAGCCCCAGCATTTT. Translated, it gives CASRQGSSNQPQHF.

The chain is built from TRBV5-4 and TRBJ2-5, with 10 bases that match TRBD2. With 3 bases clipped from V and 5 bases from J, the junction kept 13 bases outside the gene matches. CDR3 length equals 17 residues. The germline V gene has CDR1 SGHNT and CDR2 YYREEE (reference sequence). Here the CDR3 reads CASSSRSPLAGVETQYF. In DNA form, the CDR3 reads TGTGCCAGCAGCTCCCGCTCACCCCTAGCGGGAGTGGAGACCCAGTACTTC. Supplemented by reference TRBV5-4 and TRBJ2-5, the full variable domain reads ETGVTQSPTHLIKTRGQQVTLRCSSQSGHNTVSWYQQALGQGPQFIFQYYREEENGRGNFPPRFSGLQFPNYSSELNVNALELDDSALYLCASSSRSPLAGVETQYFGPGTRLLVL.

The chain joins TRBV10-1 to TRBJ1-3; D is uncertain. CDR1 and CDR2 from the germline V gene are WNHNN and SYGVQD (reference sequence). V lost 5 bases and J lost 5, with 10 bases in between. CDR3 size: 13 residues. In DNA form, the CDR3 reads TGCGCCAGCAGTCAGTTCCAAAGAAACACCATATATTTT. Translated, it gives CASSQFQRNTIYF.

This clone was observed once. J is TRBJ2-2 and V is TRBV28, with D perhaps matching TRBD2 (5 bases). The CDR3 loop spans 15 amino acids. Trimming left V 6 bases short and J 5 bases short, with 16 bases between. The germline gives CDR1 MDHEN, CDR2 SYDVKM. The CDR3 sequence: CASRGGSLSTGELFF. The CDR3 DNA reads as TGTGCCAGCAGAGGTGGGAGCTTATCTACCGGGGAGCTGTTTTTT.

The rearrangement uses TRBV19 and TRBJ2-1, with D tentatively TRBD1 (6 bases). This CDR3 comprises 13 residues. With 3 bases removed from V and 5 bases from J, the gap between germline ends came to 8 bases. Looked up from germline, CDR1 is LNHDA and CDR2 is SQIVND (reference sequence). Here the CDR3 reads CASSIGQNNEQFF. The CDR3 DNA reads as TGTGCCAGTAGTATTGGACAGAACAATGAGCAGTTCTTC.

The gene calls are TRBV19 and TRBJ2-2; weak D call: TRBD1 (6 bases). CDR3 length equals 17 residues. In germline, CDR1 is LNHDA, CDR2 SQIVND (reference sequence). Trimming shortened V by 5 bases and J by 0 bases, and 16 bases separated the two germline ends. CDR3 DNA sequence: TGTGCCAGTAGTCGTGGAGGCAGACAGGCGAACACCGGGGAGCTGTTTTTT. Protein sequence: CASSRGGRQANTGELFF.

J is TRBJ1-1 and V is TRBV6-5; D remains ambiguous. CDR1 and CDR2 (germline): MNHEY, SVGAGI. The CDR3 covers 12 residues. V lost 11 bases and J 4 bases, leaving 14 bases between the germline ends. CDR3 nucleotide sequence: TGTGCCTGCAAACTTCCAAGCACTGAAGCTTTCTTT. It is translated as CACKLPSTEAFF.

The V call is TRBV6-5, the J call TRBJ1-5, with D perhaps matching TRBD1 (6 bases). V lost 6 bases, J lost 5 bases, and 11 bases lay in between. Germline V gene data show CDR1 as MNHEY and CDR2 as SVGAGI. CDR3 size: 13 residues. The DNA for the CDR3 is TGTGCCAGCAGACAGGGTGCGTATCAGCCCCAGCATTTT. Translating gives CASRQGAYQPQHF.